What follows describes a single T cell receptor (beta chain). Its antigen is unknown. Researchers isolated at least 7 million PBMCs per sample. Looked up from germline, CDR1 is MNHEY and CDR2 is SVGEGT. V lost 2 bases, J lost 5 bases, and 9 bases lay in between. There are 13 residues in the CDR3. The sample comes from a study of blood T cells in healthy people across ages. PCR was performed a second time for about 7 to 12 cycles using a sample-barcoded 5' primer and a J-beta primer mix. One entry per CDR3 protein results from TCRdb running MiXCR on the 5' RACE reads. The table lists about 780,000 distinct CDR3 sequences, about 42% of them singletons. Study-level findings and limits: PBMCs that were unsorted prevented a conclusive naive versus antigen-experienced comparison.

This rearrangement joins TRBV6-2 or TRBV6-3 to TRBJ1-1; no reliable D call. Source material: blood. This clonotype was sampled from an older man in good health. The DNA for the CDR3 is TGTGCCAGCAGTTACCCTACGGGGACTGAAGCTTTCTTT. Translated, it gives CASSYPTGTEAFF.